This T cell receptor (beta chain) was profiled in a study of blood T cell repertoires in COVID-19. Across the study: Sources were T cells, B-cell-depleted T cells, or PBMCs; the material itself was cDNA or gDNA.

Trimming stripped 2 bases from V and 1 base from J, with 8 bases between. Germline V CDR1 and CDR2: LGHDT, YNNKEL (reference sequence). The CDR3 spans 14 residues. Original methodology: It was from reference gene primer amplification that nucleated cell counts were estimated. TCRdb's copy holds only in-frame clones and misses some; the assay was immunoSEQ multiplex PCR. D and trimming come from the DNA, and the V and J calls and clone size come from that table. Here the sample spans 55,000 to 80,000 clones, roughly nine tenths being singletons. The source is an elderly man with acute or convalescent COVID-19. Sequenced material: peripheral blood. This chain links TRBV3-1 (or the pseudogene TRBV3-2) with TRBJ1-1, with D unclear. CDR3 loop: CASSQMTGNTEAFF. For the CDR3, the DNA is TGTGCCAGCAGCCAAATGACGGGGAACACTGAAGCTTTCTTT.